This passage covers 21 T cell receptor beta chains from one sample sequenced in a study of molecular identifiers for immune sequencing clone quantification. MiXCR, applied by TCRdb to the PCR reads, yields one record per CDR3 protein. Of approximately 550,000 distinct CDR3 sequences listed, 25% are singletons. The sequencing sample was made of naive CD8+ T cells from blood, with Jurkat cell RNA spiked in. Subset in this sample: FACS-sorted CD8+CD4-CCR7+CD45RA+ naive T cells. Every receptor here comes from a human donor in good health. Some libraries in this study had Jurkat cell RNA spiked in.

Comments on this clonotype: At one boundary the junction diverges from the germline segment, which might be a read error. The CDR3 DNA sequence: TGTGCCGGCAGCCAACCAAGCGGGGGGGACTACAATGAGCAGTTCTTC. It specifies CAGSQPSGGDYNEQFF. The chain employs TRBV4-2 and TRBJ2-1; 10 bases agree with TRBD2. The CDR3 extends over 16 amino acids. Germline CDR1 LGHNA, CDR2 YNFKEQ.

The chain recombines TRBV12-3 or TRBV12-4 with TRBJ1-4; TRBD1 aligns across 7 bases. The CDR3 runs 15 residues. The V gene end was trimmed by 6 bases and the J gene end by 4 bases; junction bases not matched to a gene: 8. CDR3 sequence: CASRRDGTDNEKLFF. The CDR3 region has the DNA TGTGCCAGCAGGAGGGACGGGACAGATAATGAAAAACTGTTTTTT.

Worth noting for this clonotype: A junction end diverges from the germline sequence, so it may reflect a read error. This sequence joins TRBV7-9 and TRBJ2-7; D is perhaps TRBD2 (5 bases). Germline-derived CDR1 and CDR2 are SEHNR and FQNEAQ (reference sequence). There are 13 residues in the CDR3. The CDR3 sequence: CVSSLSSAIEQYF. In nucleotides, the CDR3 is TGTGTCAGCAGCTTAAGTAGCGCGATCGAGCAGTACTTC.

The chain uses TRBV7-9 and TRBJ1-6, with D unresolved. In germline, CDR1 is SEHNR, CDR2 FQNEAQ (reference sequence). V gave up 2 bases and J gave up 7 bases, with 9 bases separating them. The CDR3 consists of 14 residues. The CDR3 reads CASSLTMGNSPLHF. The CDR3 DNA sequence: TGTGCCAGCAGCTTAACCATGGGGAATTCACCCCTCCACTTT. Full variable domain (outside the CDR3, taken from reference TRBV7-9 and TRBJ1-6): DTGVSQNPRHKITKRGQNVTFRCDPISEHNRLYWYRQTLGQGPEFLTYFQNEAQLEKSRLLSDRFSAERPKGSFSTLEIQRTEQGDSAMYLCASSLTMGNSPLHFGNGTRLTVT.

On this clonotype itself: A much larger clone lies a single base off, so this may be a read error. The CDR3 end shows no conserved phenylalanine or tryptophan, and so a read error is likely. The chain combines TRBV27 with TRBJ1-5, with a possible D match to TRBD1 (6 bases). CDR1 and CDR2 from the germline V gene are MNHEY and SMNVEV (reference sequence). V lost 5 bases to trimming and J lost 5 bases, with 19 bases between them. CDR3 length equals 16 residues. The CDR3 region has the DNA TGTGCCAGCAGTCCGGACAGCGGGGTAGCATATCAGCCCCAGCATCTT. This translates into CASSPDSGVAYQPQHL.

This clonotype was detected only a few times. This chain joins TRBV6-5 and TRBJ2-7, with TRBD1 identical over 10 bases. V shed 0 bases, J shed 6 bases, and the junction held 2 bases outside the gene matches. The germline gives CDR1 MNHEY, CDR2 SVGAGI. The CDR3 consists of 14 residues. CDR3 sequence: CASSYSDRGGEQYF. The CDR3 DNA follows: TGTGCCAGCAGTTACTCGGACAGGGGGGGCGAGCAGTACTTC.

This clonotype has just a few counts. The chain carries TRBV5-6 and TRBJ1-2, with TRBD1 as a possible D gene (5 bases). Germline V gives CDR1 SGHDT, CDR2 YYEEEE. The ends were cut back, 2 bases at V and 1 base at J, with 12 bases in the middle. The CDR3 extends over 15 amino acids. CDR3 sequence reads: CASSLRQYNNYGYTF. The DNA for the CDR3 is TGTGCCAGCAGCTTACGACAGTACAATAACTATGGCTACACCTTC.

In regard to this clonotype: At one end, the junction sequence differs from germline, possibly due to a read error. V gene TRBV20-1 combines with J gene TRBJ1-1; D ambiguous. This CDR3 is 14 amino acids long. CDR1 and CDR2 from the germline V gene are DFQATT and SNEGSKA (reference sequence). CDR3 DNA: TGCAGTGTCCCGGATAGGCGATCGCACACTGAAGTTTTCTTT. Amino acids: CSVPDRRSHTEVFF.

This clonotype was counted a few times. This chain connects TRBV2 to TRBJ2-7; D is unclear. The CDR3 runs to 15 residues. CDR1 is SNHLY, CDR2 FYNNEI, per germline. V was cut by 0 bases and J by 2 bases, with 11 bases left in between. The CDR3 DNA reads TGTGCCAGCAGTGAAGCGCTTCTCGGAGCCTACGAGCAGTACTTC. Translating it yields CASSEALLGAYEQYF.

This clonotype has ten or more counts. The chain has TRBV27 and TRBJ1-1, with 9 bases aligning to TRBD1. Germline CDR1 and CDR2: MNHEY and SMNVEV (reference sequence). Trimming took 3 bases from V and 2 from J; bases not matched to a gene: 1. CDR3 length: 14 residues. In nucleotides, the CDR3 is TGTGCCAGCAGTTTGACAGGGGGAAACACTGAAGCTTTCTTT. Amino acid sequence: CASSLTGGNTEAFF.

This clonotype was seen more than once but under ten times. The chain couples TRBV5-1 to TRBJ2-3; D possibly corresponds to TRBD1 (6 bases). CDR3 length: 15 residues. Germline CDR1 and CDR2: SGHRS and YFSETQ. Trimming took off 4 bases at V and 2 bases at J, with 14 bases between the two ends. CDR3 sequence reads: CASSPGQFITDTQYF. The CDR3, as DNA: TGCGCCAGCAGCCCCGGACAGTTCATCACAGATACGCAGTATTTT.

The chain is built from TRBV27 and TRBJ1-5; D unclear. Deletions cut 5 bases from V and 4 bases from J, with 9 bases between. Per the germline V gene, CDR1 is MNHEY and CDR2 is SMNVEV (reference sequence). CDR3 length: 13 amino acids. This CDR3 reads CASSTTRNQPQHF. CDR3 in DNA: TGTGCCAGCAGTACCACAAGAAATCAGCCCCAGCATTTT.

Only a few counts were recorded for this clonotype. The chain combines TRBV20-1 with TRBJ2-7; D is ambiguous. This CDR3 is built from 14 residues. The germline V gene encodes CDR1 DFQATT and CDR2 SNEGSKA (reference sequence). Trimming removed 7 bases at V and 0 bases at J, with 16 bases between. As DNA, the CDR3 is TGCAGTGGTAGGACGGTGGAGCCCTCCTACGAGCAGTACTTC. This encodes CSGRTVEPSYEQYF.

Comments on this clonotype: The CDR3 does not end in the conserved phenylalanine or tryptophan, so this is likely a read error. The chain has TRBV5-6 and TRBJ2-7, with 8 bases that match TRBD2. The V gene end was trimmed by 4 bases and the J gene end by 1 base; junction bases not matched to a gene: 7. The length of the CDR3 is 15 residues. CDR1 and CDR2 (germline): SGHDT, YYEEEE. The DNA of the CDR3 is TGTGCCAGCAGCCTGAGCGGGGGCCTATCCTACGAGCAGTACATC. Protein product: CASSLSGGLSYEQYI.

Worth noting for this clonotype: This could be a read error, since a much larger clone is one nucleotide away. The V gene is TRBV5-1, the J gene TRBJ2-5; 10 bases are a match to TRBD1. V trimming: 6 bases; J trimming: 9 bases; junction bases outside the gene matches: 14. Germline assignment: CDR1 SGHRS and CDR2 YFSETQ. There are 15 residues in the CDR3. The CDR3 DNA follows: TGCGCCAGCACCCTGACAGGGGGCGCGTCGGAGCCCCAGTACTTC. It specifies CASTLTGGASEPQYF.

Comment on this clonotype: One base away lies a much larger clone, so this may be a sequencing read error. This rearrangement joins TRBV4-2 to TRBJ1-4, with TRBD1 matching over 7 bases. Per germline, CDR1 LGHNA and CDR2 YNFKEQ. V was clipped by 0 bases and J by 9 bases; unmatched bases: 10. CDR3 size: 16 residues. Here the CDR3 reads CASSQDPPGQDKKLFF. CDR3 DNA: TGTGCCAGCAGCCAAGATCCCCCCGGACAGGATAAAAAACTGTTTTTT.

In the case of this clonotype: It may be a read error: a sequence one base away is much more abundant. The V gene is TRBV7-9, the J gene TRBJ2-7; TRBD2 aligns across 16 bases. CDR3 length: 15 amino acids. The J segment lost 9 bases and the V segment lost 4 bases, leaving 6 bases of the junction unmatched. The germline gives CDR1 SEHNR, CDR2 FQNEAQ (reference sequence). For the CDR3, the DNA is TGTGCCAGCAGCTCGGGACTAGCGGGAGGGCACGGGCAGTACTTC. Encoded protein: CASSSGLAGGHGQYF.

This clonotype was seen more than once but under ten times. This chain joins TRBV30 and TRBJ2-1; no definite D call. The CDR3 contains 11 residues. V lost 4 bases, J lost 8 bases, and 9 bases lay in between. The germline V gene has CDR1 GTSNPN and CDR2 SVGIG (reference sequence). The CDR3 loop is CAWKPFHEQFF. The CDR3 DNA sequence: TGTGCCTGGAAGCCGTTCCATGAGCAGTTCTTC.

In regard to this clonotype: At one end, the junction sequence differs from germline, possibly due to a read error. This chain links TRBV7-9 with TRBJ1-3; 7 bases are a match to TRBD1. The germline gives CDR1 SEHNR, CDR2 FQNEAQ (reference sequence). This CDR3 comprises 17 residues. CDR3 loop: CASSLFSRGVTGNTRYF. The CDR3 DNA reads TGTGCCAGCAGCTTGTTCAGCAGGGGGGTCACTGGAAACACCAGATATTTT. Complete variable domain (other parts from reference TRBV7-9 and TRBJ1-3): DTGVSQNPRHKITKRGQNVTFRCDPISEHNRLYWYRQTLGQGPEFLTYFQNEAQLEKSRLLSDRFSAERPKGSFSTLEIQRTEQGDSAMYLCASSLFSRGVTGNTRYFGEGSWLTVV.

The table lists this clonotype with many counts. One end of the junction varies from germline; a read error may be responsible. The CDR3 spells CASSEGDSNQPQHF. The CDR3 DNA sequence: TGCGCCAGCAGTGAGGGAGATAGCAATCAGCCCCAGCATTTT. The V gene is TRBV2, the J gene TRBJ1-5; D not certain. Germline CDR1 and CDR2: SNHLY and FYNNEI. This CDR3 spans 14 amino acids.

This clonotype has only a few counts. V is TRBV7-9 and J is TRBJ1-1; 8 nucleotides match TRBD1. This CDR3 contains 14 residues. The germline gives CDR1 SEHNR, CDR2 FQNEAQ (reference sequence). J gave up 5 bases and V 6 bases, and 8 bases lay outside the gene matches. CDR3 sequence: CASRGSRGRTEAFF. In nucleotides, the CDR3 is TGTGCCAGCAGAGGGAGCAGGGGGCGAACTGAAGCTTTCTTT.